These 29 T cell receptor beta chains share one sample of origin, sequenced in a study of blood T cell repertoires in COVID-19. The method was immunoSEQ multiplex PCR; TCRdb's version includes in-frame clones alone and lacks a portion of them. The sample shows about 310,000 clones, roughly 89% of them seen only once. The sample consisted of PBMCs or T cells enriched from blood (not recorded which). The receptor source for this set is a man aged 55 to 69 who had recovered from COVID-19.

The rearrangement uses TRBV5-1 and TRBJ2-7, with 8 bases lining up with TRBD2. This CDR3 has 13 amino acids. Germline V gives CDR1 SGHRS, CDR2 YFSETQ. J gave up 7 bases and V 1 base, and 4 bases lay outside the gene matches. The CDR3 spells CASSLSTSGEQYF. DNA for the CDR3: TGCGCCAGCAGCTTGTCCACTAGCGGTGAGCAGTACTTC.

The DNA for the CDR3 is TGCGCCAGCAGCTTGGGTGCGAGAGACACCGGGGAGCTGTTTTTT. Translated, it gives CASSLGARDTGELFF. The chain joins TRBV5-1 to TRBJ2-2; D unclear. The CDR3 runs to 15 residues. Germline CDR1 reads SGHRS; CDR2 reads YFSETQ. Trimming left V 0 bases short and J 3 bases short, with 9 bases between.

V gene TRBV6-5 combines with J gene TRBJ1-1; 8 nucleotides line up with TRBD1. Looked up from germline, CDR1 is MNHEY and CDR2 is SVGAGI. The CDR3 is 15 amino acids. Trimming at V came to 0 bases and at J to 2 bases, leaving 2 bases not matched to a gene. CDR3 DNA sequence: TGTGCCAGCAGTTACTCCGGGACAGGAAACACTGAAGCTTTCTTT. The encoded protein is CASSYSGTGNTEAFF.

The chain uses TRBV28 and TRBJ2-1; D not resolved. This CDR3 comprises 15 residues. Deletions cut 11 bases from V and 2 bases from J, with 19 bases between. Per germline, CDR1 MDHEN and CDR2 SYDVKM. The DNA for the CDR3 is TGTGCCGTACAACTCTCGCGAGCGCCCTACAATGAGCAGTTCTTC. This translates into CAVQLSRAPYNEQFF.

This clone was observed a single time. V and J are TRBV3-1 (or the pseudogene TRBV3-2) and TRBJ2-7, with 9 bases matching TRBD1. CDR3 size: 14 residues. The ends lost 4 bases at V and 3 bases at J; junction bases unmatched: 4. Germline V gene lookup returns CDR1 LGHDT and CDR2 YNNKEL (reference sequence). CDR3 protein: CASSLGQGIYEQYF. CDR3 bases: TGTGCCAGCAGCCTAGGACAGGGGATCTACGAGCAGTACTTC.

This chain joins TRBV2 and TRBJ1-5; 7 bases agree with TRBD1. Germline CDR1 and CDR2: SNHLY and FYNNEI. This CDR3 has 20 amino acids. Unmatched junction bases numbered 16, after V lost 2 bases and J lost 0 bases. The CDR3 nucleotides read TGTGCCAGCAGTGAACGGGGGCAGGGGGTGAGACGATTTAGCAATCAGCCCCAGCATTTT. Translated, it gives CASSERGQGVRRFSNQPQHF.

The chain joins TRBV19 to TRBJ1-1; no definite D call. The CDR3 loop spans 15 amino acids. CDR1 is LNHDA and CDR2 is SQIVND in the germline V gene (reference sequence). The ends were cut back, 8 bases at V and 1 base at J, with 17 bases in the middle. In DNA, the CDR3 is TGTGCCAGTTCTAAAGAACGCCCCTCGAACACTGAAGCTTTCTTT. This encodes CASSKERPSNTEAFF.

The chain is built from TRBV28 and TRBJ2-3, with a tentative D call TRBD2 (7 bases). The V and J ends lost 6 bases and 4 bases respectively, with 14 bases between them. CDR1 and CDR2 (germline): MDHEN, SYDVKM. The CDR3 extends over 14 amino acids. CDR3 loop: CASRIGGGADTQYF. CDR3 nucleotide sequence: TGTGCCAGCAGGATTGGAGGGGGGGCAGATACGCAGTATTTT. The full variable domain, with the rest looked up from reference TRBV28 and TRBJ2-3, is DVKVTQSSRYLVKRTGEKVFLECVQDMDHENMFWYRQDPGLGLRLIYFSYDVKMKEKGDIPEGYSVSREKKERFSLILESASTNQTSMYLCASRIGGGADTQYFGPGTRLTVL.

This clone has just one count. CDR3: CASRLTGGTQPQHF. Here the CDR3 DNA reads TGTGCCAGCAGATTGACAGGGGGCACTCAGCCCCAGCATTTT. The rearrangement joins TRBV6-5 to TRBJ1-5, with TRBD1 identical over 10 bases. J gave up 6 bases and V 6 bases, and 5 bases lay outside the gene matches. The CDR3 totals 14 residues. CDR1 and CDR2 (germline): MNHEY, SVGAGI.

The chain uses TRBV15 and TRBJ1-5; D call uncertain. The CDR3 spans 14 residues. The V end lost 0 bases, the J end lost 4 bases, and 7 bases lay between the germline ends. The V gene's germline CDR1 is LNHNV and CDR2 YYDKDF (reference sequence). The CDR3 is CATSRDPGNQPQHF. CDR3 nucleotide sequence: TGTGCCACCAGCAGAGATCCCGGTAATCAGCCCCAGCATTTT. The variable domain in full, completed from reference TRBV15 and TRBJ1-5, reads DAMVIQNPRYQVTQFGKPVTLSCSQTLNHNVMYWYQQKSSQAPKLLFHYYDKDFNNEADTPDNFQSRRPNTSFCFLDIRSPGLGDTAMYLCATSRDPGNQPQHFGDGTRLSIL.

The table lists this clone with a few counts. The V call is TRBV19, the J call TRBJ2-2; 7 nucleotides agree with TRBD2. Germline CDR1 LNHDA, CDR2 SQIVND (reference sequence). The V and J ends lost 5 bases and 0 bases, in that order; junction bases with no gene match: 9. The CDR3 runs to 17 residues. The CDR3 spells CASSPPWGGANTGELFF. Here the CDR3 DNA reads TGTGCCAGTAGTCCCCCCTGGGGGGGGGCGAACACCGGGGAGCTGTTTTTT.

A single count supports this clone. This chain uses TRBV15 with TRBJ1-4; D is ambiguous. Germline CDR1 LNHNV, CDR2 YYDKDF (reference sequence). The CDR3 has 13 residues. The V gene lost 10 bases and the J gene lost 0 bases, with 9 bases spanning the gap. The CDR3 nucleotides are TGTGCCATTTCCGAGGCAACTAATGAAAAACTGTTTTTT. It encodes CAISEATNEKLFF.

The chain recombines TRBV3-1 (or the pseudogene TRBV3-2) with TRBJ2-1, with 9 bases matching TRBD2. Germline CDR1 and CDR2: LGHDT and YNNKEL (reference sequence). Trimming at V came to 3 bases and at J to 4 bases, leaving 4 bases not matched to a gene. The CDR3 has 15 amino acids. The CDR3 protein is CASSHSSGDYNEQFF. The CDR3 DNA reads as TGTGCCAGCAGCCATTCTAGCGGGGATTACAATGAGCAGTTCTTC.

The rearrangement links TRBV18 to TRBJ2-7; D is uncertain. Trimming removed 0 bases at V and 3 bases at J, with 15 bases between. The CDR3 covers 16 residues. In germline, CDR1 is KGHSH, CDR2 LQKENI. The CDR3 DNA reads as TGTGCCAGCTCACCACCGAACCCCAGGATCAGCTACGAGCAGTACTTC. It translates to CASSPPNPRISYEQYF.

CDR3 protein: CASSSRTAGGEQYF. The CDR3, as DNA: TGTGCCAGCAGCTCTCGGACAGCGGGGGGCGAGCAGTACTTC. J is TRBJ2-7 and V is TRBV7-9; 9 bases are a match to TRBD2. CDR1 SEHNR and CDR2 FQNEAQ come from the germline V gene (reference sequence). With V trimmed by 4 bases and J by 6 bases, 7 bases remained unmatched. This CDR3 has 14 residues.

The J gene is TRBJ2-1, the V gene TRBV7-9; a weak D match, TRBD2 (6 bases). With 2 bases removed from V and 3 bases from J, the gap between germline ends came to 8 bases. This CDR3 is 14 amino acids long. CDR1 SEHNR and CDR2 FQNEAQ come from the germline V gene (reference sequence). CDR3 bases: TGTGCCAGCAGCTTAACAGCGGGCTACAATGAGCAGTTCTTC. This sequence encodes CASSLTAGYNEQFF.

The CDR3 loop is CASSSDSGSLTF. For the CDR3, the DNA is TGTGCCAGCAGCTCAGACAGCGGTTCCCTCACCTTC. The chain recombines TRBV11-3 with TRBJ1-2; TRBD1 is a possible D gene (5 bases). CDR3 length: 12 amino acids. Germline values: CDR1 SGHNT, CDR2 YENEEA. Deletions cut 4 bases from V and 13 bases from J, with 16 bases between.

This chain uses TRBV3-1 (or the pseudogene TRBV3-2) with TRBJ1-1; 7 positions match TRBD1. With V trimmed by 0 bases and J by 6 bases, 4 bases remained unmatched. Looked up from germline, CDR1 is LGHDT and CDR2 is YNNKEL (reference sequence). This CDR3 region has 14 residues. In DNA, the CDR3 is TGTGCCAGCAGCCAAGATCTGGGGACAGCTGAAGCTTTCTTT. This codes for CASSQDLGTAEAFF.

The chain employs TRBV7-3 and TRBJ1-3; 7 positions agree with TRBD1. This CDR3 is 15 amino acids long. V was clipped by 4 bases and J by 2 bases; unmatched bases: 5. Germline V gene data show CDR1 as SGHTA and CDR2 as FQGTGA. As DNA, the CDR3 is TGTGCCAGCAGCTGGACAGGTAGTCCTGGAAACACCATATATTTT. Encoded protein: CASSWTGSPGNTIYF.

As DNA, the CDR3 is TGTGCCAGCAGGGCCTCTAGCACAGATACGCAGTATTTT. Translated, it gives CASRASSTDTQYF. The rearrangement joins TRBV7-2 to TRBJ2-3; unclear D gene. The CDR3 is 13 residues long. V was shortened by 6 bases and J by 0 bases, with 7 bases between the two germline ends. CDR1 and CDR2 (germline): SGHTA, FQGNSA.

The chain recombines TRBV4-1 with TRBJ1-2; 9 bases line up with TRBD1. J was trimmed by 7 bases and V by 4 bases; bases with no gene match: 7. The V gene's germline CDR1 is MGHRA and CDR2 YSYEKL. The CDR3 loop spans 14 amino acids. CDR3 in DNA: TGCGCCAGCAGCCCTTTCGGGACAGGGACTGGCTACACCTTC. As protein: CASSPFGTGTGYTF.

The CDR3 nucleotides are TGTGCCAGCAGCTTGGTCGTGGGTAGCGGGAGAGGATACGAGCAGTACTTC. Translating it yields CASSLVVGSGRGYEQYF. This chain uses TRBV7-8 with TRBJ2-7; 9 bases agree with TRBD2. CDR3 length equals 17 residues. J was trimmed by 4 bases and V by 3 bases; bases with no gene match: 13. In germline, CDR1 is SGHVS, CDR2 FQNEAQ.

The gene calls are TRBV7-8 and TRBJ2-1, with 9 bases identical to TRBD2. Germline V lookup: CDR1 SGHVS, CDR2 FQNEAQ. This CDR3 spans 15 amino acids. J lost 5 bases, V lost 5 bases, and 7 bases had no gene match. CDR3 nucleotide sequence: TGTGCCAGCAGCCCCCCAGGGACTAGCAACAATGAGCAGTTCTTC. It codes for CASSPPGTSNNEQFF.

V usage is TRBV27 and J usage is TRBJ2-2; possible D gene TRBD2, 7 bases. The germline CDR1 and CDR2 sequences are MNHEY and SMNVEV (reference sequence). V shed 4 bases and J shed 5 bases, with 17 bases lying between them. The CDR3 consists of 16 residues. Written as DNA, the CDR3 is TGTGCCAGCAGTTATTTCCGGGGGGCAGATACCGGGGAGCTGTTTTTT. Its protein is CASSYFRGADTGELFF.

This clone was seen more than once but under ten times. V and J are TRBV5-5 and TRBJ1-6; perhaps TRBD1 as D (5 bases). V lost 1 base to trimming and J lost 15 bases, with 8 bases between them. The CDR3 has 11 amino acids. Germline CDR1 SGHKS, CDR2 YYEKEE (reference sequence). The CDR3 spells CASSLLQGLHF. CDR3 sequence (DNA): TGTGCCAGCAGCTTGTTGCAGGGCCTCCACTTT.

DNA for the CDR3: TGTGCCGGAACTACAGGGAGGGGTCAGCCCCAGCATTTT. Translated, it gives CAGTTGRGQPQHF. The rearrangement uses TRBV19 and TRBJ1-5, with a tentative D call TRBD1 (6 bases). V lost 11 bases and J 6 bases, leaving 17 bases between the germline ends. The CDR3 contains 13 residues. Germline CDR1 LNHDA, CDR2 SQIVND (reference sequence).

The V and J genes are TRBV7-9 and TRBJ1-2; 10 nucleotides line up with TRBD1. Germline CDR1 reads SEHNR; CDR2 reads FQNEAQ (reference sequence). The CDR3 has 17 residues. The V segment lost 5 bases and the J segment 6 bases; nucleotides outside the gene matches: 15. CDR3 loop: CASSPQGTGAQVNGYTF. Here the CDR3 DNA reads TGTGCCAGCAGCCCCCAAGGGACAGGGGCCCAAGTTAATGGCTACACCTTC.

The chain recombines TRBV7-3 with TRBJ1-4, with D possibly being TRBD1 (6 bases). Between the trimmed V and J ends, which lost 2 bases and 0 bases, there was a span of 10 bases. The CDR3 extends over 16 amino acids. Germline loops: CDR1 SGHTA, CDR2 FQGTGA. The CDR3 sequence: CASSLAAGATNEKLFF. DNA for the CDR3: TGTGCCAGCAGCTTAGCAGCAGGGGCAACTAATGAAAAACTGTTTTTT.

Regarding this clone: Within the sample, other DNA sequences also encode this same CDR3. The chain is built from TRBV19 and TRBJ1-2; maybe TRBD1 (6 bases). The CDR3 is 14 amino acids. The germline gives CDR1 LNHDA, CDR2 SQIVND (reference sequence). The V and J ends lost 6 bases and 2 bases respectively, with 13 bases between them. The CDR3: CASSTGTPNYGYTF. CDR3 bases: TGTGCCAGTAGCACCGGGACACCCAACTATGGCTACACCTTC.